This T cell receptor beta chain was documented in a study of cytomegalovirus exposure and HLA in healthy donors. Study in general: A prior analysis found 95 million to 140 million unique TCR beta sequences from around 180 million T cells.

Concerning this clone: Its antigen is as yet unknown.

V lost 8 bases to trimming and J lost 7 bases; unmatched junction nucleotides: 10. This CDR3 has 13 residues. Germline values: CDR1 GTSNPN, CDR2 SVGIG (reference sequence). Points from the study as a whole: Differences between HLA loci emerged in a later analysis of TCR association rates, with DRB1 most and HLA-C fewest. Through in vitro validation, a few CMV-associated chains were shown to be specific for CMV antigens.

A multiplex PCR was run with 60 Vbeta primers and 13 Jbeta primers. Assay: immunoSEQ multiplex PCR; the TCRdb copy retains only in-frame clones and omits some. Found here are about 130,000 clones, about 80% of them singletons; the top ten hold about 1.8%. What was sequenced was PBMCs. This clonotype was obtained from a woman between 50 and 59 years old in good health and CMV-seronegative. The chain carries TRBV30 and TRBJ1-1, with TRBD1 identical over 10 bases. In nucleotides, the CDR3 is TGTGCCCGGGCTAACCGGGACAGGGGTGAAGCTTTCTTT. Translated: CARANRDRGEAFF. Complete variable domain (other parts from reference TRBV30 and TRBJ1-1): SQTIHQWPATLVQPVGSPLSLECTVEGTSNPNLYWYRQAAGRGLQLLFYSVGIGQISSEVPQNLSASRPQDRQFILSSKKLLLSDSGFYLCARANRDRGEAFFGQGTRLTVV.